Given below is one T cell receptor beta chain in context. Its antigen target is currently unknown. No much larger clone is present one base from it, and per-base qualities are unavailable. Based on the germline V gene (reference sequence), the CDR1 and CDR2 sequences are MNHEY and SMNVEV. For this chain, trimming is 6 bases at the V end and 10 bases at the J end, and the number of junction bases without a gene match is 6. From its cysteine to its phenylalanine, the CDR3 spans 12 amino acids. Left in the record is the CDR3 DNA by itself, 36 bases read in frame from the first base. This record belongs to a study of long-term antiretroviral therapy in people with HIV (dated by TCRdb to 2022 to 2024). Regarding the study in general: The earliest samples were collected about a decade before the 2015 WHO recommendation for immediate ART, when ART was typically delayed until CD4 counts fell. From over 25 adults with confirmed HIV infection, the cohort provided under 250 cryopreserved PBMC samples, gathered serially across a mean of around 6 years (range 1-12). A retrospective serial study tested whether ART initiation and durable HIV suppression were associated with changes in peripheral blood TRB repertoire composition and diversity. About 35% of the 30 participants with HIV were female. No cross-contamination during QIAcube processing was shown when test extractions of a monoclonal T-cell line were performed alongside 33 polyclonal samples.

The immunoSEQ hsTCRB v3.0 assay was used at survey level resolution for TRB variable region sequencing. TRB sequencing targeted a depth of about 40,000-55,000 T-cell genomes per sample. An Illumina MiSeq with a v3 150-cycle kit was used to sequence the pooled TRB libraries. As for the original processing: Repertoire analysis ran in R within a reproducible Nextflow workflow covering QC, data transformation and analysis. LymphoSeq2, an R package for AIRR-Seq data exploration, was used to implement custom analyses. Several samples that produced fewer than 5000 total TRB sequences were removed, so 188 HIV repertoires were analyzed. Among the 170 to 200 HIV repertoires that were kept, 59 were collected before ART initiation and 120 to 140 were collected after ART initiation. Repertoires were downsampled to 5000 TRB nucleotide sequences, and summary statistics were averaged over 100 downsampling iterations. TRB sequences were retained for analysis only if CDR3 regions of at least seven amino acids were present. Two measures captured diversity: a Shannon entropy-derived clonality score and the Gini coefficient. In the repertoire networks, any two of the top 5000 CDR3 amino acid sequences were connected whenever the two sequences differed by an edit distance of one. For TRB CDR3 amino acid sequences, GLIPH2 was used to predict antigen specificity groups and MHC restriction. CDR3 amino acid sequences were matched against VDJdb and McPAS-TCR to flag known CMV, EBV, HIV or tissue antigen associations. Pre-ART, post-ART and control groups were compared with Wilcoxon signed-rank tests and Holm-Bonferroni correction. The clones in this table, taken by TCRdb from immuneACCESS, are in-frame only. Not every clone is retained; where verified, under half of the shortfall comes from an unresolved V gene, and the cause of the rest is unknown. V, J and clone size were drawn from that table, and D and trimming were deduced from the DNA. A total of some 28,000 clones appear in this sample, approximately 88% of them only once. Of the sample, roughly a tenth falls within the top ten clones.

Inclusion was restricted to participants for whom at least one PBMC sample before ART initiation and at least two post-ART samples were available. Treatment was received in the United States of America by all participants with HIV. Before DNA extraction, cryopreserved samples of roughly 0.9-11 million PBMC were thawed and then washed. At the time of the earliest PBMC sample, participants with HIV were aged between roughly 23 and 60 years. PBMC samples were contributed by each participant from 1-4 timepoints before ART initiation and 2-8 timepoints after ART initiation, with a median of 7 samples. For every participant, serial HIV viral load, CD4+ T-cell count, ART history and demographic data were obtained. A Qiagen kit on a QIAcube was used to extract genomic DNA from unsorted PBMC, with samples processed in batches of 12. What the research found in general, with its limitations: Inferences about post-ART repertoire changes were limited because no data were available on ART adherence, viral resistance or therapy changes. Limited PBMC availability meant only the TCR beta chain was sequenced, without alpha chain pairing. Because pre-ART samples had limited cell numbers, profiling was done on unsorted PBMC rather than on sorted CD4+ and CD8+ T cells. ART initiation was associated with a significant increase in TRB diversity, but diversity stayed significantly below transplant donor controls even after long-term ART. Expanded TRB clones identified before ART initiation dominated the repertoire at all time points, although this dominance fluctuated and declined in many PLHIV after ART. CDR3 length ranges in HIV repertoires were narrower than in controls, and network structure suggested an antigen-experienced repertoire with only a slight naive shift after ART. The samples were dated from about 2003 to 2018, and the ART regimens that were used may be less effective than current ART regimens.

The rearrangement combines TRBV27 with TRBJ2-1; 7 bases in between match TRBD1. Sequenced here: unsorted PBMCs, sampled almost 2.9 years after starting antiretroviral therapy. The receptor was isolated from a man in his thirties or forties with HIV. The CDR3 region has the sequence CASRQGNGEQFF. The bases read TGTGCCAGCAGACAGGGGAACGGGGAGCAGTTCTTC.